This TCR beta chain appears in the sequencing data of a study of T cells in Graves' hyperthyroidism and ophthalmopathy. Study findings and constraints: A 13 V-J model separated ophthalmopathy from stable hyperthyroidism. Ophthalmopathy prediction by the model preceded onset by a median approximately 6.9 months. Most clonotypes expanded in thyroid above 0.001 were likewise present in blood.

The V end lost 1 base, the J end lost 4 bases, and 7 bases lay between the germline ends. The CDR3 sequence is 12 residues long. Germline V CDR1 and CDR2: SQVTM, ANQGSEA. Of note for this clonotype: No antigen is known for it.

From RNA transcripts, TCR beta CDR3 regions were amplified. Researchers ran a first-round RT-PCR on the TCR CDR3 using the HTBI primer set. From the multiplex PCR reads, TCRdb called clonotypes with MiXCR, one entry per CDR3 protein. Here the sample spans hundreds of thousands of distinct CDR3 sequences, nearly 45% being singletons. The source is an adult man with Graves' disease, either hyperthyroidism or ophthalmopathy (not recorded which). The chain has TRBV29-1 and TRBJ2-5; D uncertain. The specimen sequenced was peripheral blood or thyroid tissue (not recorded which). CDR3 sequence: CSVEVNRETQYF. The CDR3 DNA sequence: TGCAGCGTTGAAGTTAACAGAGAGACCCAGTACTTC.